This is a list of T cell receptor beta chains from one sample in a study of blood T cell repertoires in COVID-19. Sequencing was performed with immunoSEQ multiplex PCR; in TCRdb, only in-frame clones are kept and a portion is missing. Here the sample spans about 110,000 clones, nearly 85% being singletons. The specimen sequenced was peripheral blood. These receptors were taken from a woman between 45 and 65 years old with acute or convalescent COVID-19. Each CDR3 is given with its conserved first and last residue. A D gene is named only where the DNA matches it firmly. The size of a clone is reported for some rows only, either as once, few or many, or as a class for expanded clones.

TRBV5-6	TRBJ2-3	TRBD1	-	TGTGCCAGCAGCCAAGGACAGGGGGCGGGTACGCAGTATTTT	CASSQGQGAGTQYF
TRBV2	TRBJ1-2	-	-	TGTGCCCTCGGCCCGGACAGCCCTAACTATGGCTACACCTTC	CALGPDSPNYGYTF
TRBV28	TRBJ2-2	TRBD1	-	TGTGCCAGCAGTTTTGGTAGGGACAGGGGGCGCACCGGGGAGCTGTTTTTT	CASSFGRDRGRTGELFF
TRBV9	TRBJ2-5	-	-	TGTGCCAGCAGCGTAGCCGGGACCTCCTCCGTCGGAGCAGGACAGGAGACCCAGTACTTC	CASSVAGTSSVGAGQETQYF
TRBV6-5	TRBJ1-1	-	-	TGTGCCAGCAGTTTTAACAGGGACACTGAAGCTTTCTTT	CASSFNRDTEAFF
TRBV11-2	TRBJ2-5	-	-	TGTGCCAGCAACAGTCGGGGACAAGAGACCCAGTACTTC	CASNSRGQETQYF
TRBV2	TRBJ2-2	TRBD1	-	TGTGCCAGCGGGGGGGACAGGGGGACCGGGGAGCTGTTTTTT	CASGGDRGTGELFF
TRBV6-6	TRBJ2-7	TRBD2	-	TGTGCCAGCAGTTACCCGGGGGGGCCGAGCGACGAGCAGTACTTC	CASSYPGGPSDEQYF
TRBV5-4	TRBJ1-2	-	-	TGTGCCAGCACCCTGGGAGGGGAGGCCTATGGCTACACCTTC	CASTLGGEAYGYTF
TRBV5-1	TRBJ1-3	-	-	TGCGCCAGCACATTTGCCCCAGGTCTTGGAAACACCATATATTTT	CASTFAPGLGNTIYF
TRBV5-1	TRBJ1-2	-	-	TGCGCCAGCAGCTTGGCCCGGACAGATGCGGGCTACACCTTC	CASSLARTDAGYTF
TRBV19	TRBJ1-1	-	-	TGTGCCAGTAGTATTCGACAAATTAGACTAATGAACACTGAAGCTTTCTTT	CASSIRQIRLMNTEAFF
TRBV6-5	TRBJ1-4	-	-	TGTGCCAGCAAGTTGGGGGCGGAACTGTTTTTT	CASKLGAELFF
TRBV19	TRBJ1-5	TRBD1	-	TGTGCCAGTACCGGGACAGAAAATCAGCCCCAGCATTTT	CASTGTENQPQHF
TRBV3-1/TRBV3-2	TRBJ1-1	-	few	TGTGCCAGCAGCCCCCTAACAGGGTCCAGGACTGAAGCTTTCTTT	CASSPLTGSRTEAFF
TRBV7-8	TRBJ2-3	TRBD2	few	TGTGCCAGCAGCTCCTCGGGACTAGGTTTGAACACAGATACGCAGTATTTT	CASSSSGLGLNTDTQYF
TRBV29-1	TRBJ1-5	TRBD1	-	TGCAGCGTTGGTTTAGGGACAGGCAATCAGCCCCAGCATTTT	CSVGLGTGNQPQHF
TRBV28	TRBJ1-1	-	-	TGTGCCAGCAGTTCCCCGTCAATAGGAGAAACTGAAGCTTTCTTT	CASSSPSIGETEAFF
TRBV4-1	TRBJ1-5	-	-	TGCGCCAGCAGCCAAGAGGGCAAGCCCCAGCATTTT	CASSQEGKPQHF
TRBV5-1	TRBJ2-5	-	-	TGCGCCAGCAGCTTGACTCCCCCAGGGAACCAAGAGACCCAGTACTTC	CASSLTPPGNQETQYF
TRBV11-1	TRBJ2-3	-	-	TGTGCCAGCAGCTTCACGGACTTGACAGATACGCAGTATTTT	CASSFTDLTDTQYF
TRBV11-2	TRBJ2-3	-	-	TGTGCCAGCAGCTTCCCGGGCACAGATACGCAGTATTTT	CASSFPGTDTQYF
TRBV2	TRBJ2-7	TRBD1	-	TGTGCCAGCAGCCGGGACAGGGAAGGCGAGCAGTACTTC	CASSRDREGEQYF
TRBV11-2	TRBJ1-2	TRBD1	-	TGTGCCAGCAGCTTAGATCCGTCCGGGACAGGGGCCCTTGGCTACACCTTC	CASSLDPSGTGALGYTF
TRBV28	TRBJ1-5	-	few	TGTGCCAGCAGTTCCACAGGGTTGGGACAGCCCCAGCATTTT	CASSSTGLGQPQHF
TRBV5-1	TRBJ2-2	TRBD1	-	TGCGCCAGCAGCCAGAAACCCCAGGGGGCCGGGGAGCTGTTTTTT	CASSQKPQGAGELFF
TRBV7-9	TRBJ2-5	TRBD2	-	TGTGCCAGCAGCCTCGGGGGGGCCCAGGAGACCCAGTACTTC	CASSLGGAQETQYF
TRBV10-3	TRBJ2-5	-	-	TGTGCCATCAAACAGGGAGACCAAGAGACCCAGTACTTC	CAIKQGDQETQYF
TRBV2	TRBJ1-1	-	-	TGTGCCAGCAGTGGGGGCCCGGTTGGTGAAGCTTTCTTT	CASSGGPVGEAFF
TRBV10-3	TRBJ2-2	TRBD1	-	TGTGCCATCAGTCCCGGGACAGGAGTCACCGGGGAGCTGTTTTTT	CAISPGTGVTGELFF
TRBV7-7	TRBJ2-3	TRBD2	-	TGTGCCAGCAGCCGGACTAGCGGGACAAGCACAGATACGCAGTATTTT	CASSRTSGTSTDTQYF